Included here is one TCR beta chain sequence, with context. Its antigen is currently unknown. TCR alpha and TCR beta cDNA libraries carrying sample barcodes and UMIs came from 5'RACE with constant-segment primers. TCRdb analysed the 5' RACE reads with MiXCR anew, one entry per CDR3 protein. The sample shows 200,000 to 250,000 distinct CDR3 sequences, over 9% of them seen only once. From germline, CDR1 is SGDLS and CDR2 YYNGEE. The CDR3 runs to 15 residues. Trimming removed 0 bases at V and 4 bases at J, with 12 bases between. The entry originates in a study of T-cell memory formation after mild COVID-19. Study-wide background: Largely, the TCR clusters proved donor specific. Points from the study as a whole: CD4+ clones that contracted lay mainly in CM and EM; CD8+ ones lay in EMRA. Clones that shrank (day 15 to 85) were balanced CD4/CD8, whereas later expanders leaned CD4+.

The chain carries TRBV9 and TRBJ2-3, with D perhaps TRBD2 (7 bases). This receptor was identified in a man between 18 and 35 years old who had mild COVID-19 (a few samples of this study predate the infection). Cell type and time point are not known. Sample: PBMCs or a T cell subset sorted from them (not recorded which). The CDR3 sequence is CASSVEAGAADTQYF. In DNA, the CDR3 is TGTGCCAGCAGCGTAGAGGCGGGGGCCGCAGATACGCAGTATTTT.